Listed below are T cell receptor beta chains from one sample, sequenced in a study of blood T cell repertoires in COVID-19. Generated by immunoSEQ multiplex PCR, the TCRdb table keeps only in-frame clones and is missing some. The sample shows about 160,000 clones, approximately 82% of them seen only once. Material: peripheral blood. The receptors stem from a woman in her 40s with COVID-19, enrolled during active disease. Both conserved end residues are part of each CDR3. The D gene is left open where the match is weak.

J | D | V | CDR3
TRBJ2-2 | TRBD2 | TRBV19 | CASSGLAVAGELFF
TRBJ1-6 | TRBD1 | TRBV2 | CASSSRGGAGSPLHF
TRBJ1-1 | . | TRBV6-9 | CASSSDRSLNTEAFF
TRBJ1-5 | . | TRBV4-1 | CASSQVQTNQPQHF
TRBJ1-2 | TRBD1 | TRBV28 | CASSWQGDYGYTF
TRBJ1-6 | . | TRBV6-5 | CASRPGQSGSPLHF
TRBJ2-1 | TRBD2 | TRBV4-1 | CASGGVNNEQFF
TRBJ2-1 | TRBD2 | TRBV4-1 | CASSLGTSGGSSYNEQFF
TRBJ1-1 | TRBD1 | TRBV28 | CASQGGWHTEAFF
TRBJ2-3 | . | TRBV3-1/TRBV3-2 | CASSHGGASTDTQYF
TRBJ2-3 | TRBD1 | TRBV7-3 | CASSLGTATDTQYF
TRBJ1-1 | . | TRBV6-6 | CASRNLGETEAFF
TRBJ2-7 | TRBD2 | TRBV4-1 | CASSQNGLAGDEQYF
TRBJ1-1 | . | TRBV13 | CASSSTGGNTEAFF
TRBJ2-3 | TRBD2 | TRBV5-8 | CASSRPGLAGSTDTQYF
TRBJ1-1 | TRBD1 | TRBV2 | CASSPGTGYSNTEAFF
TRBJ2-7 | . | TRBV19 | CASSLSVSGSYEQYF
TRBJ1-1 | TRBD1 | TRBV6-5 | CARIKTGEDTEAFF
TRBJ1-6 | TRBD1 | TRBV19 | CASRTGGAPGNSPLHF
TRBJ2-6 | . | TRBV10-3 | CAISDLGGANVLTF
TRBJ1-1 | . | TRBV9 | CASSATQGWGTEAFF
TRBJ1-2 | . | TRBV28 | CASNRPGYYGYTF
TRBJ1-4 | . | TRBV15 | CATTPGGTFGEKLFF
TRBJ2-3 | TRBD2 | TRBV5-1 | CASSRIAGEVTDTQYF
TRBJ2-7 | . | TRBV28 | CASSHSSYEQYF
TRBJ2-5 | . | TRBV9 | CASSVGQRETQYF
TRBJ2-6 | . | TRBV7-8 | CASSFGVPPVSGANVLTF
TRBJ1-4 | TRBD1 | TRBV4-1 | CASSRQGSTNEKLFF
TRBJ2-7 | TRBD1 | TRBV11-1 | CASSLDQGGREQYF
TRBJ1-3 | TRBD1 | TRBV12-5 | CASGLGTAKDF
TRBJ2-7 | TRBD2 | TRBV13 | CASSKRGAYEQYF
TRBJ2-1 | TRBD2 | TRBV7-9 | CASSYPGGSREQFF
TRBJ1-1 | . | TRBV30 | CAWSLGKTEAFF
TRBJ2-1 | TRBD1 | TRBV2 | CAAKGQGARSSYNEQFF
TRBJ2-7 | . | TRBV6-5 | CASSPGGSRDEQYF
TRBJ2-3 | TRBD2 | TRBV3-1/TRBV3-2 | CASSQRWTSGRIDTQYF
TRBJ1-5 | TRBD1 | TRBV7-9 | CASSQGQGQPQHF
TRBJ2-5 | TRBD2 | TRBV7-2 | CASSSGAGAFEETQYF
TRBJ2-5 | TRBD1 | TRBV19 | CASRAGTGEETQYF
TRBJ2-7 | . | TRBV27 | CASSFTYEQYF
TRBJ2-1 | . | TRBV25-1 | CASSDPSLQQFF
TRBJ1-6 | . | TRBV14 | CASSQEPPGPLHF
TRBJ1-6 | . | TRBV18 | CASSPRESTNSPLHF
TRBJ1-1 | . | TRBV7-2 | CASSLDLGQIPTEAFF
TRBJ2-7 | . | TRBV10-3 | CADSHEQYF
TRBJ1-5 | . | TRBV21-1 | CASSKERDQWAALRNQPQHF